This TCR beta chain was recorded in a study of OX40 agonist ivuxolimab in advanced cancers. Study context: In three patients, partial responses were observed, one with hepatocellular carcinoma and two with cutaneous melanoma.

No patient had autoimmune disease or received systemic immunosuppression. TCRdb keeps only in-frame clones here, not all; method: immunoSEQ multiplex PCR. The repertoire holds tens of thousands of clones, with 87% as singletons. This CDR3 comprises 14 residues. Germline V CDR1 and CDR2: LNHDA, SQIVND (reference sequence). The V end lost 4 bases, the J end lost 0 bases, and 8 bases lay between the germline ends. This rearrangement joins TRBV19 to TRBJ2-3; possible D gene TRBD2, 5 bases. The receptor was isolated from an adult with an advanced solid tumor such as melanoma, head and neck, liver or kidney cancer. Specimen: CD4+ or CD8+ T cells sorted from blood, collected in a trial of the OX40 agonist ivuxolimab. The CDR3: CASSKRKSTDTQYF. CDR3 nucleotide sequence: TGTGCCAGTAGTAAGCGGAAGAGCACAGATACGCAGTATTTT.